Below are 21 T cell receptor beta chains sequenced from a single sample in a study of blood T cell repertoires in COVID-19. Clones were read by immunoSEQ multiplex PCR, and TCRdb kept only the in-frame ones, dropping some. This sample yields roughly 60,000 clones, of which 88% are seen a single time; about 3.4% belongs to the top ten. The sequencing input was peripheral blood. These receptors were obtained from a man in his forties or fifties with active COVID-19.

V gene TRBV7-6 combines with J gene TRBJ2-2; the match to TRBD1 covers 12 bases. Trimming took 4 bases from V and 4 from J; bases not matched to a gene: 10. Germline V gives CDR1 SGHVS, CDR2 FNYEAQ. CDR3 length equals 18 residues. The CDR3 sequence: CASSSRPGTGGGTGELFF. CDR3 coding DNA: TGTGCCAGCAGCTCGCGGCCCGGGACAGGGGGCGGCACCGGGGAGCTGTTTTTT.

J is TRBJ2-7 and V is TRBV6-2 or TRBV6-3; 8 nucleotides match TRBD1. This CDR3 has 13 residues. Germline V gene lookup returns CDR1 MNHEY and CDR2 SVGEGT. The V segment lost 5 bases and the J segment 2 bases; nucleotides outside the gene matches: 2. CDR3 loop: CASSRTGTYEQYF. CDR3 nucleotides: TGTGCCAGCAGTCGGACAGGGACCTACGAGCAGTACTTC.

The chain combines TRBV6-5 with TRBJ2-7; possible D gene TRBD2, 5 bases. CDR1 is MNHEY, CDR2 SVGAGI, per germline. The CDR3 is 13 amino acids. V gave up 1 base and J gave up 7 bases, with 11 bases separating them. The CDR3 DNA sequence: TGTGCCAGCAGTTACTTGGGTAGGGAGGAGCAGTACTTC. Amino acids: CASSYLGREEQYF.

The chain joins TRBV28 to TRBJ1-5, with D perhaps matching TRBD1 (6 bases). The V gene lost 2 bases and the J gene lost 9 bases, with 11 bases spanning the gap. Germline V CDR1 and CDR2: MDHEN, SYDVKM. The CDR3 contains 13 residues. CDR3 in DNA: TGTGCCAGCAGTTTACAACAACAGGGGCCCCAGCATTTT. This encodes CASSLQQQGPQHF.

The chain links TRBV3-1 (or the pseudogene TRBV3-2) to TRBJ2-7, with 11 positions matching TRBD2. The ends lost 4 bases at V and 1 base at J; junction bases unmatched: 6. The CDR3 contains 16 residues. In germline, CDR1 is LGHDT, CDR2 YNNKEL (reference sequence). This CDR3 reads CASSPRSGGDSYEQYF. In DNA form, the CDR3 reads TGTGCCAGCAGCCCACGTAGCGGGGGGGATTCCTACGAGCAGTACTTC.

The chain combines TRBV14 with TRBJ1-1, with TRBD1 matching over 7 bases. V gave up 3 bases and J gave up 5 bases; unmatched junction bases: 12. This CDR3 contains 16 residues. Germline loops: CDR1 SGHDN, CDR2 FVKESK. Here the CDR3 reads CASSQRQGSIETEAFF. The CDR3 nucleotides read TGTGCCAGCAGCCAGCGACAGGGTTCTATTGAGACTGAAGCTTTCTTT.

This chain joins TRBV2 and TRBJ1-6, with 8 bases fitting TRBD1. The J segment lost 7 bases and the V segment lost 6 bases, leaving 2 bases of the junction unmatched. The CDR3 extends over 13 amino acids. The V gene's germline CDR1 is SNHLY and CDR2 FYNNEI. The DNA for the CDR3 is TGTGCCAGCAGACCAGGGGGCAATTCACCCCTCCACTTT. It codes for CASRPGGNSPLHF.

This clone was observed a handful of times. The chain links TRBV6-5 to TRBJ1-3; D unresolved. Germline lookup yields CDR1 MNHEY and CDR2 SVGAGI. With 2 bases removed from V and 1 base from J, the gap between germline ends came to 12 bases. The CDR3 spans 16 residues. The CDR3: CASSYGGPVSGNTIYF. In DNA, the CDR3 is TGTGCCAGCAGTTACGGTGGGCCCGTATCTGGAAACACCATATATTTT.

V and J are TRBV19 and TRBJ2-5, with 9 bases lining up with TRBD2. Trimming removed 3 bases from V and 4 bases from J; junction bases left unmatched: 6. Germline assignment: CDR1 LNHDA and CDR2 SQIVND (reference sequence). The CDR3 has 15 amino acids. Here the CDR3 reads CASSIPRGGVETQYF. CDR3 sequence (DNA): TGTGCCAGTAGTATCCCGCGGGGGGGCGTAGAGACCCAGTACTTC.

The sample holds a few counts of this clone. The rearrangement joins TRBV2 to TRBJ2-2; 8 bases agree with TRBD2. Germline values: CDR1 SNHLY, CDR2 FYNNEI. V gave up 5 bases and J gave up 7 bases; unmatched junction bases: 9. The CDR3 totals 15 residues. The CDR3 loop is CASSSGGPLIGELFF. The CDR3 DNA follows: TGTGCCAGCAGTAGCGGGGGTCCCCTTATCGGGGAGCTGTTTTTT.

V gene TRBV3-1 (or the pseudogene TRBV3-2) combines with J gene TRBJ1-2; D is perhaps TRBD1 (6 bases). Trimming shortened V by 5 bases and J by 6 bases, and 19 bases separated the two germline ends. This CDR3 comprises 15 residues. Germline V gene lookup returns CDR1 LGHDT and CDR2 YNNKEL (reference sequence). This CDR3 reads CASSETQGRSDGYTF. The CDR3 region has the DNA TGTGCCAGCAGCGAGACACAGGGAAGATCTGATGGCTACACCTTC.

Only a few counts were recorded for this clone. The chain is built from TRBV4-1 and TRBJ2-5, with D maybe TRBD1 (6 bases). Germline-derived CDR1 and CDR2 are MGHRA and YSYEKL. V was clipped by 2 bases and J by 9 bases, with 13 bases between them. The CDR3 is made up of 13 amino acids. CDR3 coding DNA: TGCGCCAGCAGCCAAATCATGACAGGCCCCCAGTACTTC. It codes for CASSQIMTGPQYF.

The J gene is TRBJ1-5, the V gene TRBV19, with 10 bases aligning to TRBD1. CDR3 length: 14 residues. Germline V CDR1 and CDR2: LNHDA, SQIVND (reference sequence). V lost 4 bases to trimming and J lost 7 bases; unmatched junction nucleotides: 4. CDR3 sequence: CASSTGQGKQPQHF. The CDR3 DNA is TGTGCCAGTAGTACGGGACAGGGGAAGCAGCCCCAGCATTTT.

V usage is TRBV15 and J usage is TRBJ2-3; possibly TRBD2 for D (6 bases). Germline lookup yields CDR1 LNHNV and CDR2 YYDKDF (reference sequence). The CDR3 loop spans 14 amino acids. With 6 bases removed from V and 0 bases from J, the gap between germline ends came to 10 bases. CDR3 nucleotide sequence: TGTGCCACCAGTCCGGGGGAGAGCACAGATACGCAGTATTTT. Its protein is CATSPGESTDTQYF. Variable domain in full (rest from reference TRBV15 and TRBJ2-3): DAMVIQNPRYQVTQFGKPVTLSCSQTLNHNVMYWYQQKSSQAPKLLFHYYDKDFNNEADTPDNFQSRRPNTSFCFLDIRSPGLGDTAMYLCATSPGESTDTQYFGPGTRLTVL.

CDR3 region: CASSPSGGDPGELFF. The DNA for the CDR3 is TGTGCCAGCAGCCCCAGCGGGGGGGACCCCGGGGAGCTGTTTTTT. This sequence joins TRBV6-4 and TRBJ2-2; 10 bases match TRBD2. There are 15 residues in the CDR3. V lost 6 bases, J lost 6 bases, and 7 bases stayed unmatched. Germline lookup yields CDR1 MRHNA and CDR2 SNTAGT.

The CDR3 sequence is CASSFRDRGQETQYF. Here the CDR3 DNA reads TGTGCCAGCAGCTTCCGGGACAGGGGACAAGAGACCCAGTACTTC. The chain joins TRBV5-6 to TRBJ2-5; 10 bases agree with TRBD1. The CDR3 extends over 15 amino acids. Losses at the gene ends were 2 bases for V and 2 bases for J; bases not matched to a gene: 3. CDR1 is SGHDT and CDR2 is YYEEEE in the germline V gene.

The gene calls are TRBV18 and TRBJ2-7; 7 nucleotides align to TRBD2. Germline values: CDR1 KGHSH, CDR2 LQKENI. Germline trimming cut 2 bases from V and 1 base from J; bases unmatched to any gene: 8. The CDR3 length is 16 residues. CDR3 amino acids: CASSPGGGLGSYEQYF. The CDR3 DNA reads TGTGCCAGCTCACCAGGTGGCGGACTAGGATCCTACGAGCAGTACTTC.

The chain links TRBV4-1 to TRBJ1-1; 10 positions agree with TRBD1. The germline V gene has CDR1 MGHRA and CDR2 YSYEKL. The CDR3 sequence is 19 residues long. With 2 bases clipped from V and 4 bases from J, the junction kept 16 bases outside the gene matches. This chain's CDR3 is CASSQRARGTGVPSTEAFF. In DNA, the CDR3 is TGCGCCAGCAGCCAAAGGGCTAGAGGGACAGGGGTTCCAAGCACTGAAGCTTTCTTT.

This clone was recorded once. The chain combines TRBV27 with TRBJ1-4; TRBD1 matches 10 bases. Unmatched junction bases numbered 1, after V lost 8 bases and J lost 1 base. Germline CDR1 reads MNHEY; CDR2 reads SMNVEV (reference sequence). The CDR3 sequence is 14 residues long. The CDR3 spells CASGDRGTNEKLFF. CDR3 DNA: TGTGCCAGCGGGGACAGGGGAACTAATGAAAAACTGTTTTTT.

The rearrangement links TRBV5-4 to TRBJ2-7; 9 positions match TRBD1. Germline assignment: CDR1 SGHNT and CDR2 YYREEE (reference sequence). V shed 4 bases and J 3 bases; nucleotides not matched to a gene: 5. The CDR3 runs 14 residues. The DNA for the CDR3 is TGTGCCAGCAGCCCCCGGGACAGGGACTACGAGCAGTACTTC. It specifies CASSPRDRDYEQYF.

The rearrangement links TRBV7-7 to TRBJ2-5, with D maybe TRBD1 (6 bases). The CDR3 loop spans 13 amino acids. CDR1 is SSHAT, CDR2 FNYEAQ, per germline (reference sequence). The germline V and J ends were trimmed by 1 base and 5 bases, with 8 bases remaining between them. In DNA form, the CDR3 reads TGTGCCAGCAGCTTAGGCCAGGGGGAGACCCAGTACTTC. Encoded protein: CASSLGQGETQYF. The variable domain in full, with the rest retrieved from reference TRBV7-7 and TRBJ2-5, is GAGVSQSPRYKVTKRGQDVTLRCDPISSHATLYWYQQALGQGPEFLTYFNYEAQPDKSGLPSDRFSAERPEGSISTLTIQRTEQRDSAMYRCASSLGQGETQYFGPGTRLLVL.